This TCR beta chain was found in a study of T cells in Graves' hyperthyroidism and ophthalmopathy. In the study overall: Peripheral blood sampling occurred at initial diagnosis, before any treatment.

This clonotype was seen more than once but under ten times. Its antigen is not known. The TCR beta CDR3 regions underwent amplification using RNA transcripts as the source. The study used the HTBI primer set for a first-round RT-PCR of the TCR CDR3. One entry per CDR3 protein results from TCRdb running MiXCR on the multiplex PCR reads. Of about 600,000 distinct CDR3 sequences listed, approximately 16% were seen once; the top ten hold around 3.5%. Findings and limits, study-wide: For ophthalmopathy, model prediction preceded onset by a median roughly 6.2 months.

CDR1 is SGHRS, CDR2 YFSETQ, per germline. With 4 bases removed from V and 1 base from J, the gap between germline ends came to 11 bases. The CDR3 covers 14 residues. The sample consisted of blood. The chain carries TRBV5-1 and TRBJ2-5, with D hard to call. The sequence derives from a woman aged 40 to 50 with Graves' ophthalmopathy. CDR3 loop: CASSLVALQETQYF. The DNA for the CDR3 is TGCGCCAGCAGCCTGGTGGCACTCCAAGAGACCCAGTACTTC. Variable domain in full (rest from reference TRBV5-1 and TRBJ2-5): KAGVTQTPRYLIKTRGQQVTLSCSPISGHRSVSWYQQTPGQGLQFLFEYFSETQRNKGNFPGRFSGRQFSNSRSEMNVSTLELGDSALYLCASSLVALQETQYFGPGTRLLVL.